The 9 T cell receptor beta chains given below trace back to one sample, sequenced in a study of follicular helper T cells after annual influenza vaccination. The time point denotes: 2014-2015 season, 7 days after vaccination. Profiling relied on immunoSEQ multiplex PCR, and the TCRdb table lists in-frame clones only, not all of them. The table shows some 9,800 clones, with around four fifths occurring only once. This sample comprised CXCR5- memory CD4+ T cells sorted from blood, obtained 7 days after influenza vaccination. Receptors originate from an adult who received the influenza vaccine.

The chain employs TRBV6-1 and TRBJ1-6; TRBD1 matches at 9 bases. The germline V gene has CDR1 MNHNS and CDR2 SASEGT. The V and J ends lost 4 bases and 7 bases, in that order; junction bases with no gene match: 2. This CDR3 has 14 amino acids. The DNA of the CDR3 is TGTGCCAGCAGTGGGGACAGGGAAAATTCACCCCTCCACTTT. Translation: CASSGDRENSPLHF.

This clone was counted once. The chain recombines TRBV5-1 with TRBJ1-4; D is unresolved. The V gene lost 7 bases and the J gene lost 2 bases, with 9 bases spanning the gap. The CDR3 extends over 13 amino acids. The V gene's germline CDR1 is SGHRS and CDR2 YFSETQ. The CDR3, as DNA: TGCGCCAGCCAAGAGGCGACTAATGAAAAACTGTTTTTT. This translates into CASQEATNEKLFF.

The chain carries TRBV6-1 and TRBJ2-3; D remains ambiguous. The CDR3 spans 18 residues. Germline V gene lookup returns CDR1 MNHNS and CDR2 SASEGT. V gave up 1 base and J gave up 3 bases, with 20 bases separating them. The CDR3 region has the DNA TGTGCCAGCAGTGAAGGATTTTGGCCATCAAAATCGACAGATACGCAGTATTTT. Translation: CASSEGFWPSKSTDTQYF.

The chain carries TRBV21-1 and TRBJ1-6. TRBV21-1 is a listed pseudogene. CDR3 size: 11 residues. The CDR3 DNA follows: TGTGCCAGCAAGGTGCGTTCACCCCTCCACTTT. Protein product: CASKVRSPLHF.

This chain's CDR3 is CASSQGSQGLEKLFF. In DNA form, the CDR3 reads TGCGCCAGCAGCCAAGGGTCCCAGGGACTTGAAAAACTGTTTTTT. This sequence joins TRBV4-1 and TRBJ1-4, with a tentative D call TRBD1 (5 bases). CDR3 length equals 15 residues. The germline CDR1 and CDR2 sequences are MGHRA and YSYEKL. Trimming took 1 base from V and 7 from J, leaving 13 bases between them.

The chain uses TRBV2 and TRBJ1-2; D call uncertain. Trimming stripped 6 bases from V and 5 bases from J, with 10 bases between. This CDR3 has 12 amino acids. Germline V gene sequence: CDR1 SNHLY, CDR2 FYNNEI. The DNA for the CDR3 is TGTGCCAGCAGCCTCTCAATATATGGCTACACCTTC. It translates to CASSLSIYGYTF.

The V gene is TRBV29-1, the J gene TRBJ1-2; perhaps TRBD1 as D (6 bases). Between the trimmed V and J ends, which lost 6 bases and 4 bases, there was a span of 12 bases. Per germline, CDR1 SQVTM and CDR2 ANQGSEA. The CDR3 consists of 12 residues. The chain's CDR3 is CSVGQTLYGYTF. The CDR3 nucleotides are TGCAGCGTCGGACAGACTCTCTATGGCTACACCTTC.

The V and J genes are TRBV5-1 and TRBJ2-2; D is ambiguous. With 2 bases removed from V and 1 base from J, the gap between germline ends came to 12 bases. From germline, CDR1 is SGHRS and CDR2 YFSETQ. This CDR3 spans 16 amino acids. CDR3 coding DNA: TGCGCCAGCAGCTTTCTTCCCCGTCAGAACACCGGGGAGCTGTTTTTT. Translated: CASSFLPRQNTGELFF.

The V gene is TRBV29-1, the J gene TRBJ2-5; 7 bases agree with TRBD1. The CDR3 has 10 residues. Per germline, CDR1 SQVTM and CDR2 ANQGSEA. The CDR3 reads CTTGEETQYF. The CDR3 coding sequence is TGCACAACAGGGGAAGAGACCCAGTACTTC. Looking up the rest from reference TRBV29-1 and TRBJ2-5 gives the full variable domain: SAVISQKPSRDICQRGTSLTIQCQVDSQVTMMFWYRQQPGQSLTLIATANQGSEATYESGFVIDKFPISRPNLTFSTLTVSNMSPEDSSIYLCTTGEETQYFGPGTRLLVL.